This TCR beta chain was sequenced for a study of T-cell reconstitution after alpha-beta-depleted transplantation in children. General study points: When one year had passed after transplant, most T-cell counts and diversity came from newly produced T cells. Surviving recipient T cells and intrathymic progenitors accounted for some patients' high TCRbeta diversity at day 60. Several hundred rapidly expanded clones from non-depleted graft cells reportedly supplied alpha-beta T cells about two months post-transplant.

TCRbeta library construction was performed incorporating unique molecular identifiers. TCRdb reprocessed the PCR reads via MiXCR and lists one record per CDR3 protein. This sample has just over 950,000 distinct CDR3 sequences, with less than 30% found just once. For this clonotype: As yet, its antigen is unknown.

Trimming cost V 0 bases and J 2 bases, with 10 bases left between them. The CDR3 extends over 15 amino acids. Germline CDR1 is SGHKS and CDR2 is YYEKEE (reference sequence). The receptor comes from a boy in the first two years of life who had a stem cell transplant for SCID, so the T cells may come from the graft donor. The V and J genes are TRBV5-5 and TRBJ2-3; D possibly corresponds to TRBD1 (6 bases). The specimen comprised PBMCs, mostly from graft donor cells, sampled 360 days after TCRalphabeta/CD19-depleted stem cell transplant. The DNA for the CDR3 is TGTGCCAGCAGCTTGGACAGGGACCACACAGATACGCAGTATTTT. Its translation is CASSLDRDHTDTQYF.